This entry lists 22 T cell receptor beta chains sequenced from one sample in a study of T-cell reconstitution after alpha-beta-depleted transplantation in children. TCRbeta library preparation incorporated unique molecular identifiers. Each CDR3 protein gets one entry after TCRdb re-called the PCR reads with MiXCR. The top ten hold about 4.3% of the sample, which has some 590,000 distinct CDR3 sequences, 10% to 13% seen once. This material consisted of PBMCs from the stem cell graft donor, taken from the stem cell graft. Receptors were obtained from a human donor who donated a stem cell graft to a child with acute myeloid leukemia.

This clonotype was recorded at least ten times. The rearrangement uses TRBV12-3 or TRBV12-4 and TRBJ2-1, with 8 bases fitting TRBD2. This CDR3 is 15 amino acids long. The trim removed 3 bases at V and 6 bases at J, leaving 7 bases unmatched. The CDR3 reads CASSLNGRASNEQFF. CDR3 nucleotide sequence: TGTGCCAGCAGTTTGAACGGGAGGGCCTCCAATGAGCAGTTCTTC.

The chain is built from TRBV2 and TRBJ1-5, with D maybe TRBD1 (6 bases). From germline, CDR1 is SNHLY and CDR2 FYNNEI. Trimming took off 3 bases at V and 2 bases at J, with 11 bases between the two ends. The CDR3 is made up of 15 amino acids. CDR3 in amino acids: CASSDPRGGNQPQHF. For the CDR3, the DNA is TGTGCCAGCAGTGACCCCAGGGGTGGCAATCAGCCCCAGCATTTT.

In its sample, this clonotype was seen a few times. CDR3 residues: CASSALGSSYNSPLHF. DNA for the CDR3: TGTGCCAGCTCCGCCCTGGGGAGCTCCTATAATTCACCCCTCCACTTT. The chain employs TRBV28 and TRBJ1-6; D unclear. Germline CDR1 and CDR2: MDHEN and SYDVKM. The CDR3 has 16 residues. Trimming pared 8 bases from V and 0 bases from J, leaving 14 bases between.

J is TRBJ2-1 and V is TRBV3-1; 7 positions agree with TRBD1. Trimming at V came to 9 bases and at J to 9 bases, leaving 11 bases not matched to a gene. CDR1 and CDR2 from the germline V gene are LGHDT and YNNKEL (reference sequence). The CDR3 totals 13 residues. The CDR3, as DNA: TGTGCCAGTTCATCCGCCAGGGGGAGTGAGCAGTTCTTC. It is translated as CASSSARGSEQFF.

This chain joins TRBV24-1 and TRBJ1-5; no reliable D call. The V gene's germline CDR1 is KGHDR and CDR2 SFDVKD. CDR3 length: 12 amino acids. Trimming removed 4 bases at V and 9 bases at J, with 9 bases between. The CDR3 region is CATSDPLGPQHF. The CDR3 bases are TGTGCCACCAGTGACCCCTTGGGGCCCCAGCATTTT.

This clonotype has a count of ten or more. CDR3 protein: CAISGGYEQYF. CDR3 bases: TGTGCCATCAGTGGCGGCTACGAGCAGTACTTC. The chain links TRBV10-3 to TRBJ2-7; no reliable D call. The CDR3 extends over 11 amino acids. Germline V gene lookup returns CDR1 ENHRY and CDR2 SYGVKD. The germline V and J ends were trimmed by 4 bases and 3 bases, with 4 bases remaining between them.

Comment on this clonotype: One junction end disagrees with the germline gene, perhaps due to a read error. The CDR3 nucleotides read TGCTGCGTTCTCCGGCGGGAGCGCTCATTTCTAGAGACCCAGTACTTC. Translating gives CCVLRRERSFLETQYF. The genes are TRBV29-1 and TRBJ2-5, with TRBD2 identical over 7 bases. This CDR3 spans 16 amino acids. Looked up from germline, CDR1 is SQVTM and CDR2 is ANQGSEA.

With regard to this clonotype: One end of the junction varies from germline; a read error may be responsible. The chain carries TRBV7-2 and TRBJ2-7; TRBD2 matches 8 bases. Germline-derived CDR1 and CDR2 are SGHTA and FQGNSA. The CDR3 is 13 amino acids. The CDR3: CASSPGAGGHPNF. The DNA of the CDR3 is TGTGCCAGCAGCCCAGGGGCGGGAGGACACCCGAACTTC.

V and J are TRBV12-3 or TRBV12-4 and TRBJ1-1, with no clear D. V lost 5 bases to trimming and J lost 5 bases, with 12 bases between them. The CDR3 contains 13 residues. The CDR3: CASSLPLRTEAFF. DNA of the CDR3: TGTGCCAGCAGTCTCCCGCTGAGGACTGAAGCTTTCTTT.

This clonotype came up many times. The V and J genes are TRBV4-2 and TRBJ2-1, with TRBD2 matching 8 bases. The V and J ends lost 4 bases and 1 base, in that order; junction bases with no gene match: 9. The germline gives CDR1 LGHNA, CDR2 YNFKEQ. The CDR3 has 17 amino acids. Here the CDR3 reads CASSLLAGRGSYNEQFF. The DNA for the CDR3 is TGTGCCAGCAGCCTTCTAGCGGGCAGGGGATCCTACAATGAGCAGTTCTTC.

The chain has TRBV29-1 and TRBJ2-7, with D tentatively TRBD1 or TRBD2 (5 bases each). The CDR3 sequence is 11 residues long. CDR1 is SQVTM, CDR2 ANQGSEA, per germline. V gave up 7 bases and J gave up 3 bases, with 10 bases separating them. The CDR3 is CSGGTIYEQYF. The CDR3 region has the DNA TGCAGCGGGGGGACCATCTACGAGCAGTACTTC.

This chain connects TRBV20-1 to TRBJ2-5; 13 bases agree with TRBD2. V lost 3 bases, J lost 5 bases, and 12 bases stayed unmatched. The V gene's germline CDR1 is DFQATT and CDR2 SNEGSKA (reference sequence). This CDR3 region has 17 residues. CDR3 sequence (DNA): TGCAGTGCTAGTAGCGTCGGACTAGCGGGAGCAGGGGAGACCCAGTACTTC. Translated, it gives CSASSVGLAGAGETQYF.

The chain has TRBV7-8 and TRBJ2-3; 7 bases are a match to TRBD2. The CDR3 is 17 residues long. The ends lost 2 bases at V and 3 bases at J; junction bases unmatched: 11. Germline V gene data show CDR1 as SGHVS and CDR2 as FQNEAQ. CDR3 residues: CASSLRGFAGATDTQYF. CDR3 sequence (DNA): TGTGCCAGCAGCTTACGGGGGTTTGCGGGAGCGACAGATACGCAGTATTTT.

The rearrangement joins TRBV6-1 to TRBJ2-1; 14 bases match TRBD2. Germline V gene sequence: CDR1 MNHNS, CDR2 SASEGT. The CDR3 has 15 residues. After removal of 6 bases from V and 9 bases from J, the junction contained 7 bases not matched to a gene. This chain's CDR3 is CASRGTSGSWGEQFF. CDR3 nucleotides: TGTGCCAGCAGGGGGACTAGCGGGAGTTGGGGTGAGCAGTTCTTC.

This clonotype has just a few counts. The V call is TRBV6-5, the J call TRBJ1-3, with a weak D call TRBD1 (5 bases). CDR1 is MNHEY, CDR2 SVGAGI, per germline. Trimming cost V 2 bases and J 3 bases, with 11 bases left between them. The CDR3 has 15 residues. The CDR3: CASSYAQGSGNTIYF. The CDR3 DNA sequence: TGTGCCAGCAGTTACGCCCAGGGAAGTGGAAACACCATATATTTT.

This clonotype was seen at least ten times. This chain connects TRBV29-1 to TRBJ2-7; 7 nucleotides align to TRBD2. The J segment lost 8 bases and the V segment lost 7 bases, leaving 14 bases of the junction unmatched. This CDR3 comprises 13 residues. The germline CDR1 and CDR2 sequences are SQVTM and ANQGSEA. The CDR3 loop is CSATGGSGWKQYF. As DNA, the CDR3 is TGCAGCGCAACGGGAGGTTCAGGTTGGAAGCAGTACTTC.

This clonotype was seen ten or more times. J is TRBJ2-7 and V is TRBV28; 8 nucleotides align to TRBD2. Germline V gene lookup returns CDR1 MDHEN and CDR2 SYDVKM. Germline trimming cut 7 bases from V and 6 bases from J; bases unmatched to any gene: 14. The CDR3 has 15 residues. The CDR3 DNA sequence: TGTGCCAGCACCCTCCTGCGGGAGGCCGGGATCGAGCAGTACTTC. As protein: CASTLLREAGIEQYF.

J is TRBJ2-6 and V is TRBV5-1; D is unresolved. The CDR3 length is 16 residues. In germline, CDR1 is SGHRS, CDR2 YFSETQ. Trimming removed 0 bases from V and 2 bases from J, with 9 bases in between. This chain's CDR3 is CASSLVPGPGANVLTF. CDR3 nucleotide sequence: TGCGCCAGCAGCTTGGTTCCGGGTCCTGGGGCCAACGTCCTGACTTTC.

V usage is TRBV5-6 and J usage is TRBJ2-7; 8 positions match TRBD2. CDR3 length: 16 amino acids. Germline CDR1 is SGHDT and CDR2 is YYEEEE. The ends lost 2 bases at V and 2 bases at J; junction bases unmatched: 9. The CDR3 sequence: CASSLARLALAYEQYF. DNA of the CDR3: TGTGCCAGCAGCTTAGCACGACTAGCGCTAGCCTACGAGCAGTACTTC.

The rearrangement joins TRBV10-3 to TRBJ2-1; maybe TRBD2 (6 bases). This CDR3 spans 12 amino acids. Trimming removed 8 bases from V and 4 bases from J, with 9 bases in between. Germline CDR1 is ENHRY and CDR2 is SYGVKD. The CDR3 coding sequence is TGTGCCATCCGGGACTTTTACAATGAGCAGTTCTTC. This translates into CAIRDFYNEQFF.

The rearrangement links TRBV20-1 to TRBJ2-2; D is uncertain. V gave up 5 bases and J gave up 3 bases, with 10 bases separating them. The germline CDR1 and CDR2 sequences are DFQATT and SNEGSKA (reference sequence). The CDR3 spans 13 residues. In DNA form, the CDR3 reads TGCAGTGCTCTCCGCTCGGACACCGGGGAGCTGTTTTTT. This translates into CSALRSDTGELFF.

This clonotype came up many times. The rearrangement uses TRBV28 and TRBJ2-4; TRBD2 matches at 10 bases. The CDR3 extends over 19 amino acids. V shed 6 bases, J shed 1 base, and the junction held 15 bases outside the gene matches. The V gene's germline CDR1 is MDHEN and CDR2 SYDVKM. The CDR3, as DNA: TGTGCCAGCAGCCCAATTCCGGGACTAGCGCAACCTGCCAAAAACATTCAGTACTTC. This sequence encodes CASSPIPGLAQPAKNIQYF. The variable domain in full, with the rest retrieved from reference TRBV28 and TRBJ2-4, is DVKVTQSSRYLVKRTGEKVFLECVQDMDHENMFWYRQDPGLGLRLIYFSYDVKMKEKGDIPEGYSVSREKKERFSLILESASTNQTSMYLCASSPIPGLAQPAKNIQYFGAGTRLSVL.